These 17 T cell receptor beta chains were sequenced from one sample in a study of breast tumors, draining lymph nodes, adjacent tissues. The lymph nodes were axillary draining lymph nodes from breast cancer patients. Each CDR3 protein gets one entry after TCRdb re-called the multiplex PCR reads with MiXCR. This table has 150,000 to 250,000 distinct CDR3 sequences, over 25% appearing once. The specimen sequenced was axillary lymph node tissue. These receptors were collected from a female donor with breast cancer. Some clones in this sample may be carry-over from other donors' samples.

At least ten counts were recorded for this clonotype. V and J are TRBV5-8 and TRBJ1-4; 8 positions match TRBD1. With 3 bases clipped from V and 1 base from J, the junction kept 2 bases outside the gene matches. The V gene's germline CDR1 is SGHTS and CDR2 YDEGEE. The CDR3 totals 15 residues. CDR3 protein: CASSSGQGTNEKLFF. The CDR3 DNA is TGTGCCAGCAGCTCCGGACAGGGAACTAATGAAAAACTGTTTTTT.

This clonotype was detected a few times. This rearrangement joins TRBV5-6 to TRBJ2-1, with D possibly being TRBD1 (6 bases). The CDR3 loop spans 16 amino acids. Trimming stripped 0 bases from V and 0 bases from J, with 10 bases between. Germline-derived CDR1 and CDR2 are SGHDT and YYEEEE. CDR3 nucleotide sequence: TGTGCCAGCAGCTTGGGGGGACAAGTCTCCTACAATGAGCAGTTCTTC. Encoded protein: CASSLGGQVSYNEQFF.

The J gene is TRBJ1-2, the V gene TRBV5-1, with D possibly TRBD1 on 6 matching bases. V lost 0 bases and J 6 bases, leaving 15 bases between the germline ends. The V gene's germline CDR1 is SGHRS and CDR2 YFSETQ. This CDR3 is 15 amino acids long. CDR3 nucleotides: TGCGCCAGCAGCTTGGAGTTCGGGGGGCTCGATGGCTACACCTTC. This translates into CASSLEFGGLDGYTF. Using reference TRBV5-1 and TRBJ1-2 for the parts outside the CDR3, the full variable domain is KAGVTQTPRYLIKTRGQQVTLSCSPISGHRSVSWYQQTPGQGLQFLFEYFSETQRNKGNFPGRFSGRQFSNSRSEMNVSTLELGDSALYLCASSLEFGGLDGYTFGSGTRLTVV.

This clonotype was counted a few times. V and J are TRBV13 and TRBJ2-7; D is unclear. Trimming took 5 bases from V and 3 from J, leaving 8 bases between them. Germline-derived CDR1 and CDR2 are PRHDT and FYEKMQ (reference sequence). There are 12 residues in the CDR3. CDR3 sequence: CASSAPLYEQYF. CDR3 bases: TGTGCCAGCAGCGCCCCCCTCTACGAGCAGTACTTC.

This clonotype was counted at least ten times. This rearrangement joins TRBV11-3 to TRBJ1-6, with unresolved D. Looked up from germline, CDR1 is SGHNT and CDR2 is YENEEA. Deletions cut 3 bases from V and 9 bases from J, with 9 bases between. The CDR3 totals 13 residues. CDR3 sequence: CASSFSTASPLHF. The CDR3 bases are TGTGCCAGCAGCTTTTCCACCGCTTCACCCCTCCACTTT.

The chain carries TRBV9 and TRBJ1-6; D is uncertain. The CDR3 is made up of 16 amino acids. The germline V gene encodes CDR1 SGDLS and CDR2 YYNGEE. The V gene lost 4 bases and the J gene lost 6 bases, with 17 bases spanning the gap. The CDR3 region has the DNA TGTGCCAGCAGCCTCCGGGCTAGCGGGGTTAATTCACCCCTCCACTTT. Translation gives CASSLRASGVNSPLHF.

This clonotype came up many times. The chain couples TRBV7-2 to TRBJ2-2; D is uncertain. The germline V and J ends were trimmed by 1 base and 3 bases, with 6 bases remaining between them. The CDR3 loop spans 14 amino acids. Germline CDR1 reads SGHTA; CDR2 reads FQGNSA. The CDR3 sequence is CASSLGHYTGELFF. In DNA form, the CDR3 reads TGTGCCAGCAGCTTAGGACACTACACCGGGGAGCTGTTTTTT.

Many counts were recorded for this clonotype. The V and J genes are TRBV18 and TRBJ1-5; weak D call: TRBD1 (5 bases). The CDR3 covers 13 residues. The V and J ends lost 9 bases and 1 base respectively, with 10 bases between them. Germline assignment: CDR1 KGHSH and CDR2 LQKENI. The CDR3 nucleotides are TGTGCCAGTAGTCGGGACAGCAATCAGCCCCAGCATTTT. It codes for CASSRDSNQPQHF.

This clonotype appeared many times. The chain recombines TRBV5-1 with TRBJ2-1; perhaps D is TRBD1 or TRBD2 (7 bases each). Germline CDR1 and CDR2: SGHRS and YFSETQ. CDR3 length equals 16 residues. The germline V and J ends were trimmed by 4 bases and 5 bases, with 19 bases remaining between them. The CDR3 DNA reads as TGCGCCAGCAGCCCCCCAGGGGGGGGTAATAACAATGAGCAGTTCTTC. This gives the protein CASSPPGGGNNNEQFF.

In its sample, this clonotype was seen many times. V is TRBV27 and J is TRBJ2-7; D gene uncertain. Germline CDR1 reads MNHEY; CDR2 reads SMNVEV (reference sequence). V gave up 5 bases and J gave up 3 bases, with 14 bases separating them. This CDR3 has 14 amino acids. In nucleotides, the CDR3 is TGTGCCAGCAGTCCCCGGGTCGAAATCTACGAGCAGTACTTC. Its translation: CASSPRVEIYEQYF.

Remarks on this clonotype: No conserved phenylalanine or tryptophan ends this CDR3, so it is likely a read error. The chain links TRBV11-2 to TRBJ1-5; D gene uncertain. CDR1 and CDR2 from the germline V gene are SGHAT and FQNNGV. Trimming left V 4 bases short and J 1 base short, with 8 bases between. The CDR3 spans 14 residues. DNA of the CDR3: TGTGCCAGCAGCTCCTCCAACAGCAATCAGCCCCAGCATCTT. The encoded protein is CASSSSNSNQPQHL.

This clonotype showed up many times. The chain has TRBV19 and TRBJ2-1; D possibly corresponds to TRBD1 (5 bases). V gave up 7 bases and J gave up 4 bases, with 17 bases separating them. CDR3 length: 15 amino acids. CDR1 and CDR2 (germline): LNHDA, SQIVND (reference sequence). CDR3 residues: CASIGSAGRYNEQFF. As DNA, the CDR3 is TGTGCCAGTATAGGCTCGGCAGGGCGTTACAATGAGCAGTTCTTC.

This chain joins TRBV6-2 or TRBV6-3 and TRBJ1-1; the D is unclear. V lost 5 bases and J lost 4, with 5 bases in between. CDR1 and CDR2 from the germline V gene are MNHEY and SVGEGT. This CDR3 contains 11 residues. CDR3 protein: CASSRTTEAFF. The CDR3 bases are TGTGCCAGCAGTAGAACCACTGAAGCTTTCTTT.

Details on this clonotype: A much bigger clone sits one base away, suggesting this may be a read error. This chain links TRBV7-2 with TRBJ2-1; 8 bases are shared with TRBD1. The germline V gene has CDR1 SGHTA and CDR2 FQGNSA. The length of the CDR3 is 15 residues. The CDR3 DNA follows: TGTGCCAGCAGCTACGACAGGGGAAGCTACAATGAGCAGCTCTTC. This sequence encodes CASSYDRGSYNEQLF.

This chain connects TRBV20-1 to TRBJ2-3; 9 bases map to TRBD2. Germline V gives CDR1 DFQATT, CDR2 SNEGSKA (reference sequence). The V gene end was trimmed by 5 bases and the J gene end by 2 bases; junction bases not matched to a gene: 2. There are 13 residues in the CDR3. CDR3 coding DNA: TGCAGTGCTGAGCGGGGGGCCACAGATACGCAGTATTTT. It codes for CSAERGATDTQYF.

This clonotype was counted at least ten times. The V gene is TRBV11-2, the J gene TRBJ2-1; a possible D gene is TRBD2 (5 bases). In germline, CDR1 is SGHAT, CDR2 FQNNGV. V lost 1 base and J lost 6, with 13 bases in between. The CDR3 has 15 residues. The CDR3 DNA sequence: TGTGCCAGCAGCTTAGGGGTGGGAGAATTCAATGAGCAGTTCTTC. It translates to CASSLGVGEFNEQFF.

About this clonotype itself: A much larger clone differs from this one at a single base, so this may be a read error. The chain couples TRBV6-1 to TRBJ2-7; D is possibly TRBD1 or TRBD2 (5 bases each). Trimming shortened V by 5 bases and J by 2 bases, and 13 bases separated the two germline ends. Per germline, CDR1 MNHNS and CDR2 SASEGT. The CDR3 is 14 residues long. The CDR3 spells CASSQSGGPYEQYF. The CDR3 DNA reads as TGTGCCAGCAGTCAAAGTGGGGGTCCCTACGAGCAGTACTTC.